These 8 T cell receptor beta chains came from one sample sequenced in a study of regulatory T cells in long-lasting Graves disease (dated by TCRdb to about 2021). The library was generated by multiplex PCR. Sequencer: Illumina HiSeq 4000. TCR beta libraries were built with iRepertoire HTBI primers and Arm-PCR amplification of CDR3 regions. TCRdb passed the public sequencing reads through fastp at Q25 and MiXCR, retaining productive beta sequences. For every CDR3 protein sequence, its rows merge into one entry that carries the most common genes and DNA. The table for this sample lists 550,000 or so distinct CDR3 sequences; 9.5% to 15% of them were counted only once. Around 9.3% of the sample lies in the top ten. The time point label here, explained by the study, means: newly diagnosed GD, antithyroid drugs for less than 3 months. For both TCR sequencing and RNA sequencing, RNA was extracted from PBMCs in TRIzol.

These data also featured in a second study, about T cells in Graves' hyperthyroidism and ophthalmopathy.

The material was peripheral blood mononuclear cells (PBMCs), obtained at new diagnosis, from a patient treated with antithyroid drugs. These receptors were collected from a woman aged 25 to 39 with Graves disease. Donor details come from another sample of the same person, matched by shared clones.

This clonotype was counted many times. This chain's CDR3 is CASSPRERPNEQFF. The CDR3 DNA reads TGTGCCAGCAGCCCACGGGAGAGGCCCAATGAGCAGTTCTTC. The chain recombines TRBV11-3 with TRBJ2-1; D is possibly TRBD2 (6 bases). Deletions cut 5 bases from V and 6 bases from J, with 14 bases between. Germline loops: CDR1 SGHNT, CDR2 YENEEA. The CDR3 has 14 residues.

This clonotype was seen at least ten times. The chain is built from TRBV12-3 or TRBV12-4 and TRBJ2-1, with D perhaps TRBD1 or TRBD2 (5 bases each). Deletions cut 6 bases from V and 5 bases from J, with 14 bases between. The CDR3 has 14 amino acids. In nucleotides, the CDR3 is TGTGCCAGCAGCCCGAGCCGGGGCAACAATGAGCAGTTCTTC. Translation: CASSPSRGNNEQFF.

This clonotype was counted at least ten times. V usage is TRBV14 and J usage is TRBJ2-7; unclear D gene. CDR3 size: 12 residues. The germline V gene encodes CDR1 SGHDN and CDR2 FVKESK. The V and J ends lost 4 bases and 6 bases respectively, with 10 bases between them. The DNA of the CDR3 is TGTGCCAGCAGCCGCACACCTGGCGAGCAGTACTTC. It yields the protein CASSRTPGEQYF.

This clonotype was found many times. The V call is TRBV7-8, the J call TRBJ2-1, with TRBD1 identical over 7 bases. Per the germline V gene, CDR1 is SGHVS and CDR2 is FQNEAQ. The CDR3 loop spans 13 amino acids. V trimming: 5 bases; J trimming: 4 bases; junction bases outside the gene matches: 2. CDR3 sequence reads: CASSTGQYNEQFF. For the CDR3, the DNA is TGTGCCAGCAGCACGGGACAGTACAATGAGCAGTTCTTC.

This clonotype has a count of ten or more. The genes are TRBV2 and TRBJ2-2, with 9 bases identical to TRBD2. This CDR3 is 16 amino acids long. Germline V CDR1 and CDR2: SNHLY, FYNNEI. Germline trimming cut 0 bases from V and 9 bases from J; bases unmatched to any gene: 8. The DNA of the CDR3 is TGTGCCAGCAGTGAAGCGTTGGGACTAGCTGCTCGGGAGCTGTTTTTT. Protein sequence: CASSEALGLAARELFF.

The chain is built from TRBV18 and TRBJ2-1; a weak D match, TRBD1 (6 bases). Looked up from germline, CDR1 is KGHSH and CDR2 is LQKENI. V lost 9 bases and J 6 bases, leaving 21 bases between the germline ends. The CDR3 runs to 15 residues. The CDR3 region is CASKLPGHVLNEQFF. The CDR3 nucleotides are TGTGCCAGTAAACTTCCGGGACACGTACTCAATGAGCAGTTCTTC.

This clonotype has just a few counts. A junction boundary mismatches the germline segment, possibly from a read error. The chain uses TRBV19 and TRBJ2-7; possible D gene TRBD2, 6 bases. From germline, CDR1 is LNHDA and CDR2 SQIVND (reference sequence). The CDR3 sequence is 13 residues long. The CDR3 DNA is TGTGCCAGTAGTTCAAGGGCCGGAGGGGAGCAGCACTTC. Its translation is CASSSRAGGEQHF.

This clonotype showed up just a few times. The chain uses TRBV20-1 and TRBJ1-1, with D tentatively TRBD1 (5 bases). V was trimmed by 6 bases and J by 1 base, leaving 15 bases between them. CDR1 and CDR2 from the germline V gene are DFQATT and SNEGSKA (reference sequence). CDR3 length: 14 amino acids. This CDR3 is CSAETSTGNTEAFF. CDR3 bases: TGCAGTGCCGAAACATCTACAGGGAACACTGAAGCTTTCTTT.